A single sample gave rise to the 15 T cell receptor beta chains below, sequenced in a study of blood T cell repertoires in COVID-19 (dated by TCRdb to the early 2020s). The library was produced with the immunoSEQ multiplex PCR assay. TCRdb holds this immuneACCESS table with in-frame rearrangements only. Some clones are missing; in checked studies, unresolved V genes explain under half, and the rest has no known cause. The table for this sample lists some 340,000 clones; roughly 87% of them were counted only once. About 5% of the sample goes to the ten largest clones. Sequencing used PBMCs or T cells enriched from blood (not recorded which). These receptors all come from a woman in her forties or fifties who had recovered from COVID-19.

V is TRBV30 and J is TRBJ1-6; D might be TRBD1 (5 bases). CDR3 length equals 13 residues. CDR1 and CDR2 from the germline V gene are GTSNPN and SVGIG (reference sequence). Deletions cut 1 base from V and 8 bases from J, with 9 bases between. The CDR3 here is CAWSGQTDSPLHF. The CDR3 bases are TGTGCCTGGAGTGGACAGACCGATTCACCCCTCCACTTT.

This chain uses TRBV5-6 with TRBJ2-7, with D unclear. This CDR3 region has 13 residues. Deletions cut 4 bases from V and 3 bases from J, with 11 bases between. Germline loops: CDR1 SGHDT, CDR2 YYEEEE. CDR3: CASSPNRVYEQYF. CDR3 in DNA: TGTGCCAGCAGCCCGAACAGAGTCTACGAGCAGTACTTC.

V gene TRBV5-6 combines with J gene TRBJ1-3, with a tentative D call TRBD1 (5 bases). The V end lost 4 bases, the J end lost 0 bases, and 14 bases lay between the germline ends. Germline V lookup: CDR1 SGHDT, CDR2 YYEEEE. This CDR3 has 16 amino acids. For the CDR3, the DNA is TGTGCCAGCAGCAGGCGGGACGCTTACTCTGGAAACACCATATATTTT. This translates into CASSRRDAYSGNTIYF.

V usage is TRBV7-2 and J usage is TRBJ1-1; D not resolved. V was clipped by 3 bases and J by 4 bases, with 12 bases between them. This CDR3 contains 14 residues. Looked up from germline, CDR1 is SGHTA and CDR2 is FQGNSA. Written as DNA, the CDR3 is TGTGCCAGCAGCTTTTATGAGGTGGGCACTGAAGCTTTCTTT. Translated: CASSFYEVGTEAFF.

The chain recombines TRBV19 with TRBJ2-1, with TRBD2 matching 7 bases. The CDR3 is 16 residues long. Trimming cost V 0 bases and J 9 bases; bases outside gene matches: 11. Germline CDR1 and CDR2: LNHDA and SQIVND (reference sequence). The CDR3 sequence: CASSIDGGGSVGEQFF. CDR3 in DNA: TGTGCCAGTAGTATAGACGGCGGCGGGAGTGTAGGTGAGCAGTTCTTC.

The V gene is TRBV7-8, the J gene TRBJ1-5, with D hard to call. CDR1 and CDR2 from the germline V gene are SGHVS and FQNEAQ. This CDR3 has 16 residues. Trimming took off 5 bases at V and 3 bases at J, with 17 bases between the two ends. CDR3 in DNA: TGTGCCAGCAGCCCCCGTTTGGTCAGTCACAATCAGCCCCAGCATTTT. It codes for CASSPRLVSHNQPQHF.

This sequence joins TRBV6-5 and TRBJ1-2, with 9 bases that match TRBD1. Losses at the gene ends were 10 bases for V and 1 base for J; bases not matched to a gene: 10. The CDR3 runs to 15 residues. Germline V gene lookup returns CDR1 MNHEY and CDR2 SVGAGI. CDR3 sequence: CATKTGGHNNYGYTF. The CDR3 DNA is TGTGCCACCAAGACAGGGGGTCATAATAACTATGGCTACACCTTC.

J is TRBJ1-5 and V is TRBV6-2 or TRBV6-3; a weak D match, TRBD1 (6 bases). The CDR3 contains 19 residues. The V and J ends lost 5 bases and 7 bases respectively, with 30 bases between them. Germline-derived CDR1 and CDR2 are MNHEY and SVGEGT. The CDR3 sequence: CASSLPSPPGAPLVQPQHF. As DNA, the CDR3 is TGTGCCAGCAGTCTTCCTTCCCCCCCAGGGGCCCCCCTGGTGCAGCCCCAGCATTTT.

This clone was observed a handful of times. This chain joins TRBV6-5 and TRBJ2-5, with TRBD2 matching over 11 bases. J gave up 5 bases and V 7 bases, and 9 bases lay outside the gene matches. The CDR3 is made up of 15 amino acids. Germline V gene lookup returns CDR1 MNHEY and CDR2 SVGAGI. Here the CDR3 DNA reads TGTGCCAGCACGGCTAGCGGGGGGCACGGGGAGACCCAGTACTTC. It translates to CASTASGGHGETQYF.

This chain links TRBV4-3 with TRBJ1-4; a weak D match, TRBD1 (6 bases). The ends were cut back, 1 base at V and 8 bases at J, with 8 bases in the middle. The CDR3 extends over 13 amino acids. In germline, CDR1 is LGHNA, CDR2 YSLEER. DNA for the CDR3: TGCGCCAGCAGCCAAGCAGGGGTAGAAAAACTGTTTTTT. Amino acids: CASSQAGVEKLFF.

The V gene is TRBV30, the J gene TRBJ1-1; D uncertain. The CDR3 sequence is 14 residues long. Trimming stripped 2 bases from V and 4 bases from J, with 14 bases between. Germline lookup yields CDR1 GTSNPN and CDR2 SVGIG (reference sequence). The CDR3 is CAWSPGGSGTEAFF. CDR3 in DNA: TGTGCCTGGAGTCCTGGAGGGTCTGGCACTGAAGCTTTCTTT.

The chain employs TRBV6-1 and TRBJ1-2; 7 bases agree with TRBD1. The CDR3 is 16 amino acids. The V segment lost 1 base and the J segment 4 bases; nucleotides outside the gene matches: 9. Germline CDR1 and CDR2: MNHNS and SASEGT. The CDR3 loop is CASSEGGDRGPYGYTF. The CDR3 bases are TGTGCCAGCAGTGAAGGGGGGGACAGAGGGCCCTATGGCTACACCTTC.

A few counts support this clone. The gene calls are TRBV5-6 and TRBJ1-6; D call uncertain. V was shortened by 0 bases and J by 8 bases, with 12 bases between the two germline ends. Germline V CDR1 and CDR2: SGHDT, YYEEEE. There are 15 residues in the CDR3. The CDR3 region is CASSLVIGRHSPLHF. CDR3 nucleotide sequence: TGTGCCAGCAGCTTGGTAATAGGGAGGCATTCACCCCTCCACTTT.

J is TRBJ2-4 and V is TRBV14, with TRBD1 identical over 7 bases. Trimming took 0 bases from V and 6 from J; bases not matched to a gene: 2. The CDR3 is made up of 14 amino acids. Germline values: CDR1 SGHDN, CDR2 FVKESK. The CDR3 bases are TGTGCCAGCAGCCAAGAACAGGGGACAAACATTCAGTACTTC. The encoded protein is CASSQEQGTNIQYF.

This clone was recorded only once. V usage is TRBV4-1 and J usage is TRBJ2-3; tentatively, D is TRBD1 (6 bases). CDR1 is MGHRA and CDR2 is YSYEKL in the germline V gene. Trimming left V 3 bases short and J 0 bases short, with 13 bases between. The length of the CDR3 is 16 residues. The CDR3 sequence is CASSQLDSSSTDTQYF. The CDR3 DNA reads TGCGCCAGCAGCCAGTTGGACAGCTCTAGCACAGATACGCAGTATTTT.